This T cell receptor (beta chain) was captured by sequencing in a study of T cells after somatic rescue of genetic block. The data were produced by immunoSEQ multiplex PCR, yet TCRdb's version contains in-frame clones alone and is incomplete. The repertoire holds approximately 65,000 clones, with around 90% as singletons. V dropped 6 bases and J dropped 5 bases, with 11 bases sitting between them. In germline, CDR1 is ENHRY, CDR2 SYGVKD. The CDR3 consists of 14 residues. Sample: peripheral blood mononuclear cells (PBMCs). This TCR derives from a man aged 35-49 years. The chain employs TRBV10-3 and TRBJ1-6; the D gene is possibly TRBD1 (6 bases). The CDR3 here is CAISTGTHNSPLHF. In DNA form, the CDR3 reads TGTGCCATCAGCACAGGGACCCATAATTCACCCCTCCACTTT.